This T cell receptor beta chain stems from a study of T cells in Graves' hyperthyroidism and ophthalmopathy. About the study: Blood was drawn when the patient was first diagnosed and still untreated.

Authors of the study amplified TCR beta CDR3 regions from RNA transcripts. HTBI primers drove first-round RT-PCR of the TCR CDR3. TCRdb recomputed calls from the multiplex PCR reads with MiXCR, one row per CDR3 protein. The sample lists nearly 750,000 distinct CDR3 sequences, 35% occurring once. The CDR3 runs 15 residues. Germline assignment: CDR1 SQVTM and CDR2 ANQGSEA. Trimming left V 3 bases short and J 3 bases short, with 17 bases between. Graves' hyperthyroidism was deemed stable given no ophthalmopathy progression within 18 months. Newly diagnosed patients aged 18 to 65 had hyperthyroidism of under 2 months' duration. Diagnoses were established using clinical symptoms, serum thyroxine and TRAb, thyroid ultrasound and orbital computed tomography. In its sample, this clonotype was seen many times.

The chain is built from TRBV29-1 and TRBJ1-2; D possibly corresponds to TRBD1 (6 bases). The sequencing sample was made of blood. The clonotype originates from a woman aged 40 to 50 with Graves' hyperthyroidism. The CDR3 spells CSVDSGTLVDYGYTF. The DNA of the CDR3 is TGCAGCGTTGATTCCGGGACACTCGTGGACTATGGCTACACCTTC.